The 4 T cell receptor beta chains below come from one sample, sequenced in a study of cytomegalovirus exposure and HLA in healthy donors. The primer mix had 60 Vbeta and 13 Jbeta primers. Profiled with immunoSEQ multiplex PCR; TCRdb holds only in-frame clones, not every one. Altogether 150,000 to 250,000 clones are present, almost 85% being singletons, with the ten largest covering approximately 2.1%. The source material was PBMCs. Every receptor here comes from a woman aged 45 to 65 in good health and CMV-seronegative.

Notes on this clone: Mismatch with germline at one junction end may stem from a read error. V and J are TRBV7-9 and TRBJ2-1; 8 bases align to TRBD1. In germline, CDR1 is SEHNR, CDR2 FQNEAQ (reference sequence). The CDR3 is made up of 16 amino acids. The DNA for the CDR3 is TGTTCCAGCAGCTTAGCCGGGGGACAGGTCTACAATGAGCAGTTCTTC. Encoded protein: CSSSLAGGQVYNEQFF.

The sample holds a few counts of this clone. This chain joins TRBV27 and TRBJ2-7; TRBD2 matches 10 bases. V lost 5 bases to trimming and J lost 1 base; unmatched junction nucleotides: 8. CDR3 length: 16 residues. Germline loops: CDR1 MNHEY, CDR2 SMNVEV (reference sequence). The CDR3 coding sequence is TGTGCCAGCAGTCCAAGGCTAGCGGGAGTATCCTACGAGCAGTACTTC. This codes for CASSPRLAGVSYEQYF.

The chain is built from TRBV6-5 and TRBJ1-1, with 9 bases aligning to TRBD1. V shed 5 bases, J shed 4 bases, and the junction held 8 bases outside the gene matches. Per the germline V gene, CDR1 is MNHEY and CDR2 is SVGAGI. The CDR3 consists of 15 residues. Here the CDR3 reads CASSTQQGAGTEAFF. CDR3 DNA: TGTGCCAGCAGTACTCAACAGGGGGCAGGCACTGAAGCTTTCTTT.

V gene TRBV10-3 combines with J gene TRBJ2-1; 9 bases fit TRBD2. CDR3 length equals 14 residues. Germline trimming cut 8 bases from V and 4 bases from J; bases unmatched to any gene: 6. Per germline, CDR1 ENHRY and CDR2 SYGVKD. CDR3 nucleotides: TGTGCCATCGGAACTAGCGGGCGTTACAATGAGCAGTTCTTC. Translated: CAIGTSGRYNEQFF.